This TCR beta chain emerged from a study of long-term antiretroviral therapy in people with HIV (dated by TCRdb to 2022 to 2024). For context, the study as a whole: The earliest samples were collected approximately a decade before the 2015 WHO recommendation for immediate ART, a period when ART was typically delayed until CD4 counts fell. Whether ART initiation and durable HIV suppression were associated with changes in peripheral blood TRB repertoire composition and diversity was tested in a retrospective serial study. From over 25 adults with confirmed HIV infection, the cohort provided 150 to 200 cryopreserved PBMC samples, gathered serially across a mean of approximately six years (range 1-12). About two fifths of the roughly 30 participants with HIV were female. No cross-contamination during QIAcube processing was seen in test extractions of a monoclonal T-cell line run alongside 30 to 35 polyclonal samples. Overall study outcomes, separate from this receptor: Because pre-ART samples had limited cell numbers, profiling was done on unsorted PBMC rather than on sorted CD4+ and CD8+ T cells. Starting ART was linked to a significant rise in TRB diversity, yet even with long-term ART the diversity remained significantly lower than in transplant donor controls. Owing to limited PBMC availability, only the TCR beta chain was sequenced, without alpha chain pairing. Expanded TRB clones identified before ART initiation dominated the repertoire across all time points, though the dominance fluctuated and decreased in many PLHIV after ART. Inferences about post-ART repertoire changes are limited because no data were available on ART adherence, viral resistance or therapy changes. HIV repertoires had narrower CDR3 length ranges than controls, and the network structure suggested an antigen-experienced repertoire that shifted only slightly toward naive after ART. The samples span the years 2004 to 2017, and the ART regimens used at that time may not be as effective as current regimens.

This clone was picked up a small number of times. Its antigen is unknown. Base qualities are not at hand, and no much larger clone is one base apart. Participants were included only if at least one PBMC sample before ART initiation and at least two post-ART samples were available. Treatment was received in the United States of America by all participants with HIV. Before DNA extraction, cryopreserved samples of 1-10 million PBMC were thawed and washed. At the time of the earliest PBMC sample, participants with HIV were aged between roughly 23 and 60 years. PBMC samples were contributed by each participant from 1-4 timepoints before ART initiation and 2-8 timepoints after ART initiation, with a median of 7 samples. Serial HIV viral load, CD4+ T-cell count, ART history and demographic data were obtained for every participant. A Qiagen kit on a QIAcube was used to extract genomic DNA from unsorted PBMC, with samples processed in batches of 12.

The immunoSEQ hsTCRB v3.0 assay was used at survey level resolution for TRB variable region sequencing. The target sequencing depth for TRB was about 40,000-55,000 T-cell genomes per sample. An Illumina MiSeq with a v3 150-cycle kit was used to sequence the pooled TRB libraries. Per the authors' processing: Analysis of repertoires was carried out in R inside a reproducible Nextflow workflow spanning QC, data transformation and analysis. LymphoSeq2, an R package for AIRR-Seq data exploration, was used to implement custom analyses. Four samples that yielded fewer than 5000 total TRB sequences were excluded, so that 188 HIV repertoires were analyzed. Among the approximately 180 HIV repertoires that were kept, roughly 58 were collected before ART initiation and roughly 130 were collected after ART initiation. Each repertoire was downsampled to 5000 TRB nucleotide sequences, and summary statistics were averaged across 100 downsampling iterations. Only TRB sequences with CDR3 regions of at least seven amino acids were retained for analysis. Two measures captured diversity: a Shannon entropy-derived clonality score and the Gini coefficient. Repertoire networks linked the top 5000 CDR3 amino acid sequences whenever two sequences differed by an edit distance of one. For TRB CDR3 amino acid sequences, GLIPH2 was used to predict antigen specificity groups and MHC restriction. Known CMV, EBV, HIV or tissue antigen associations were flagged by matching CDR3 amino acid sequences against VDJdb and McPAS-TCR. Pre-ART, post-ART and control groups were compared with Wilcoxon signed-rank tests and Holm-Bonferroni correction. Held by TCRdb, this immuneACCESS table contains in-frame sequences only and omits some clones. Under half of the omission traces to an unresolved V gene where checked; the cause of the rest is unknown. V and J calls and clone size are given by that table; D and trimming were obtained from the DNA. The sample yields roughly 16,000 clones; more than 80% were counted once. The leading ten clones occupy about 9.4% of the sample.

The cysteine opens and the phenylalanine closes a CDR3 of 13 amino acids. Only the CDR3 part of the read is kept: 39 bases, read in frame from the first base. The germline V gene yields SGHNT for CDR1 and YENEEA for CDR2. V is clipped by 4 bases and J by 5 bases, and the sequence between their germline boundaries is 9 bases long. Specimen: unsorted PBMCs, collected 0.3 years after starting antiretroviral therapy. The chain is assembled from TRBV11-3 and TRBJ1-5, with no confidently assigned D gene. The receptor's source is a man aged 18 to 29 with HIV. The nucleotide sequence reads TGTGCCAGCAGCTACGTCCGGGATCAGCCCCAGCATTTT. Its protein reads: CASSYVRDQPQHF.